The 30 T cell receptor beta chains below come from one sample, sequenced in a study of shared clonotypes between healthy human individuals. TCRdb keeps only in-frame clones here, not all; method: immunoSEQ multiplex PCR. The sample has 600,000 to 750,000 clones; about 90% are singletons. What was sequenced was memory CD8+ T cells from PBMCs. Noted subset: CD45RO+ cells pooled with CCR7-negative TemRA cells. These receptors came from a man aged 18-30 years in good health. Some clones in this sample may be carry-over from other donors' samples.

The rearrangement joins TRBV7-9 to TRBJ2-7; tentatively, D is TRBD1 or TRBD2 (5 bases each). V was shortened by 7 bases and J by 6 bases, with 16 bases between the two germline ends. Germline values: CDR1 SEHNR, CDR2 FQNEAQ (reference sequence). The length of the CDR3 is 13 residues. The CDR3 region is CASTPGGLGEQYF. In DNA form, the CDR3 reads TGTGCCAGCACCCCTGGGGGATTAGGCGAGCAGTACTTC. The full variable domain, rest sourced from reference TRBV7-9 and TRBJ2-7, is DTGVSQNPRHKITKRGQNVTFRCDPISEHNRLYWYRQTLGQGPEFLTYFQNEAQLEKSRLLSDRFSAERPKGSFSTLEIQRTEQGDSAMYLCASTPGGLGEQYFGPGTRLTVT.

The chain recombines TRBV4-3 with TRBJ2-7, with D perhaps TRBD1 (5 bases). The CDR3 extends over 19 amino acids. V shed 1 base and J shed 2 bases, with 24 bases lying between them. Germline CDR1 LGHNA, CDR2 YSLEER. The chain's CDR3 is CASSQGTGLPPYNPYEQYF. CDR3 in DNA: TGCGCCAGCAGCCAAGGCACAGGCCTGCCTCCCTACAACCCCTACGAGCAGTACTTC.

This chain connects TRBV9 to TRBJ1-2; maybe TRBD1 (5 bases). Germline values: CDR1 SGDLS, CDR2 YYNGEE. The length of the CDR3 is 16 residues. V dropped 3 bases and J dropped 3 bases, with 18 bases sitting between them. In DNA form, the CDR3 reads TGTGCCAGCAGCGGAGGTGGGCAGGGTTATGACTATGGCTACACCTTC. Encoded protein: CASSGGGQGYDYGYTF. Full variable domain (rest looked up from reference TRBV9 and TRBJ1-2): DSGVTQTPKHLITATGQRVTLRCSPRSGDLSVYWYQQSLDQGLQFLIQYYNGEERAKGNILERFSAQQFPDLHSELNLSSLELGDSALYFCASSGGGQGYDYGYTFGSGTRLTVV.

This clone was observed a few times. V and J are TRBV15 and TRBJ2-3, with no clear D. Germline CDR1 reads LNHNV; CDR2 reads YYDKDF (reference sequence). Trimming took off 6 bases at V and 0 bases at J, with 10 bases between the two ends. This CDR3 spans 14 amino acids. CDR3 DNA: TGTGCCACCAGGGGCGGCCAAAGCACAGATACGCAGTATTTT. Protein: CATRGGQSTDTQYF.

This chain joins TRBV7-9 and TRBJ2-7; 9 nucleotides align to TRBD2. Germline lookup yields CDR1 SEHNR and CDR2 FQNEAQ (reference sequence). This CDR3 is built from 16 residues. V was clipped by 1 base and J by 2 bases; unmatched bases: 6. CDR3 protein: CASSLEPSGDPYEQYF. The CDR3 bases are TGTGCCAGCAGCTTAGAGCCTAGCGGGGACCCCTACGAGCAGTACTTC.

J is TRBJ2-2 and V is TRBV19, with 8 bases identical to TRBD2. With 6 bases clipped from V and 5 bases from J, the junction kept 11 bases outside the gene matches. CDR1 is LNHDA and CDR2 is SQIVND in the germline V gene (reference sequence). There are 16 residues in the CDR3. CDR3 coding DNA: TGTGCCAGTAGGTTCCGGGAGGGCCCGAGAACCGGGGAGCTGTTTTTT. Its protein is CASRFREGPRTGELFF.

The rearrangement uses TRBV18 and TRBJ1-1; D call uncertain. V was cut by 6 bases and J by 2 bases, with 19 bases left in between. There are 16 residues in the CDR3. Looked up from germline, CDR1 is KGHSH and CDR2 is LQKENI. Here the CDR3 reads CASSPSRTYGNTEAFF. CDR3 sequence (DNA): TGTGCCAGCTCTCCTTCTCGCACCTATGGAAACACTGAAGCTTTCTTT.

This sequence joins TRBV29-1 and TRBJ2-2; TRBD2 aligns across 10 bases. V lost 7 bases, J lost 3 bases, and 11 bases stayed unmatched. The CDR3 covers 16 residues. Germline CDR1 and CDR2: SQVTM and ANQGSEA. CDR3 DNA: TGCAGCGCCGAGGGGGTAGCGGGAGGATACACCGGGGAGCTGTTTTTT. Its protein is CSAEGVAGGYTGELFF.

CDR3 protein: CASSYSRIYNEQFF. CDR3 nucleotide sequence: TGTGCCAGCAGTTACTCCCGAATTTACAATGAGCAGTTCTTC. The rearrangement links TRBV6-6 to TRBJ2-1; D uncertain. Germline CDR1 MNHNY, CDR2 SVGAGI (reference sequence). The V gene lost 0 bases and the J gene lost 4 bases, with 7 bases spanning the gap. This CDR3 is 14 amino acids long.

This rearrangement joins TRBV28 to TRBJ2-7; the D gene is possibly TRBD1 (6 bases). V was trimmed by 3 bases and J by 2 bases, leaving 17 bases between them. The CDR3 loop spans 16 amino acids. Germline V gene lookup returns CDR1 MDHEN and CDR2 SYDVKM. CDR3 sequence: CASSFAETGLTYEQYF. The CDR3 bases are TGTGCCAGCAGTTTTGCTGAGACAGGCTTAACCTACGAGCAGTACTTC.

For the CDR3, the DNA is TGTGCCAGCAGCTGGGGACTAGCGGGAGGCTATGACACAGATACGCAGTATTTT. It codes for CASSWGLAGGYDTDTQYF. V is TRBV7-8 and J is TRBJ2-3, with TRBD2 matching over 15 bases. CDR1 and CDR2 (germline): SGHVS, FQNEAQ. The V gene end was trimmed by 4 bases and the J gene end by 2 bases; junction bases not matched to a gene: 7. This CDR3 spans 18 amino acids.

The J gene is TRBJ1-1, the V gene TRBV6-5; D remains unclear. Trimming left V 7 bases short and J 4 bases short, with 7 bases between. The CDR3 sequence is 11 residues long. The V gene's germline CDR1 is MNHEY and CDR2 SVGAGI. CDR3 bases: TGTGCCAGCACCCTCGGCACTGAAGCTTTCTTT. Its protein product is CASTLGTEAFF.

The CDR3 bases are TGTGCCAGCAGTTACTCGAGTTGGGACGGACAAGAGACCCAGTACTTC. Translating it yields CASSYSSWDGQETQYF. The V call is TRBV6-5, the J call TRBJ2-5; D may be TRBD1 or TRBD2 (5 bases each). Germline CDR1 reads MNHEY; CDR2 reads SVGAGI. The CDR3 has 16 residues. V was cut by 0 bases and J by 2 bases, with 13 bases left in between.

The chain has TRBV7-9 and TRBJ2-1; no firm D call. The V end lost 3 bases, the J end lost 2 bases, and 8 bases lay between the germline ends. Germline V gene data show CDR1 as SEHNR and CDR2 as FQNEAQ (reference sequence). The CDR3 has 14 amino acids. CDR3: CASSFLPPYNEQFF. CDR3 bases: TGTGCCAGCAGCTTTCTACCCCCCTACAATGAGCAGTTCTTC.

The J gene is TRBJ2-2, the V gene TRBV7-3; TRBD2 matches 10 bases. Germline CDR1 and CDR2: SGHTA and FQGTGA. V was clipped by 5 bases and J by 1 base; unmatched bases: 19. This CDR3 spans 21 amino acids. The CDR3 loop is CASSPYQRGLAGEGNTGELFF. The CDR3 coding sequence is TGTGCCAGCAGCCCCTATCAAAGGGGGCTAGCGGGAGAGGGGAACACCGGGGAGCTGTTTTTT.

The V and J genes are TRBV21-1 and TRBJ2-1; TRBD2 was called by the table and not checked on the DNA. TRBV21-1 has pseudogene status. The CDR3 length is 17 residues. This CDR3 reads CASLRLRLAGTYNEQFF. DNA for the CDR3: TGTGCCAGTCTCCGACTCCGACTAGCGGGAACCTACAATGAGCAGTTCTTC.

On this clone: The sample has other DNA sequences that encode this CDR3 too. CDR3 protein: CASSQDSGAYNEQFF. The CDR3 region has the DNA TGCGCCAGCAGCCAAGATTCGGGAGCCTACAATGAGCAGTTCTTC. The gene calls are TRBV4-3 and TRBJ2-1, with D possibly TRBD2 on 6 matching bases. CDR3 size: 15 residues. The germline V gene has CDR1 LGHNA and CDR2 YSLEER. V lost 0 bases to trimming and J lost 2 bases, with 8 bases between them.

Turning to this clone: A much larger clone lies a single base off, so this may be a read error. CDR3 region: CASTGQNTEAFF. The CDR3 DNA sequence: TGTGCCAGCACGGGACAGAACACTGAAGCTTTCTTT. The chain recombines TRBV27 with TRBJ1-1, with D perhaps matching TRBD1 (6 bases). The V gene's germline CDR1 is MNHEY and CDR2 SMNVEV (reference sequence). Trimming took 7 bases from V and 1 from J, leaving 7 bases between them. The CDR3 spans 12 residues.

V and J are TRBV12-5 and TRBJ2-3; the D gene is possibly TRBD1 (5 bases). The germline CDR1 and CDR2 sequences are LGHNT and FRNRAP. Trimming left V 3 bases short and J 1 base short, with 14 bases between. The CDR3 consists of 16 residues. The CDR3 DNA sequence: TGTGCTAGTGGTTTTGTATCAGGGATCGGCACAGATACGCAGTATTTT. Protein product: CASGFVSGIGTDTQYF.

J is TRBJ1-1 and V is TRBV28, with D possibly being TRBD1 (5 bases). The germline CDR1 and CDR2 sequences are MDHEN and SYDVKM. Trimming removed 4 bases at V and 1 base at J, with 10 bases between. The CDR3 consists of 14 residues. CDR3 in amino acids: CASSWDSRNTEAFF. The CDR3 bases are TGTGCCAGCAGTTGGGACTCGAGGAACACTGAAGCTTTCTTT. Full variable domain (rest looked up from reference TRBV28 and TRBJ1-1): DVKVTQSSRYLVKRTGEKVFLECVQDMDHENMFWYRQDPGLGLRLIYFSYDVKMKEKGDIPEGYSVSREKKERFSLILESASTNQTSMYLCASSWDSRNTEAFFGQGTRLTVV.

The CDR3 region is CASTFTGGAGELFF. The CDR3 region has the DNA TGTGCCAGCACCTTCACGGGGGGGGCCGGGGAGCTGTTTTTT. V is TRBV27 and J is TRBJ2-2, with 8 bases identical to TRBD2. The CDR3 is 14 amino acids. Per the germline V gene, CDR1 is MNHEY and CDR2 is SMNVEV (reference sequence). J was trimmed by 6 bases and V by 7 bases; bases with no gene match: 7.

Remarks on this clone: Different DNA sequences within this sample yield the same CDR3. The chain combines TRBV19 with TRBJ1-1; no definite D call. Deletions cut 3 bases from V and 0 bases from J, with 5 bases between. The CDR3 consists of 13 residues. Germline values: CDR1 LNHDA, CDR2 SQIVND (reference sequence). CDR3 nucleotide sequence: TGTGCCAGTAGTATTTTGTTGAACACTGAAGCTTTCTTT. Residues: CASSILLNTEAFF.

This chain joins TRBV7-3 and TRBJ2-1; 8 bases agree with TRBD2. CDR3 length: 15 amino acids. V was clipped by 4 bases and J by 3 bases; unmatched bases: 5. Germline values: CDR1 SGHTA, CDR2 FQGTGA. CDR3 in amino acids: CASSSLAGRYNEQFF. The DNA for the CDR3 is TGTGCCAGCAGCTCGCTAGCGGGCCGCTACAATGAGCAGTTCTTC.

The genes are TRBV19 and TRBJ1-2; 7 bases agree with TRBD1. V was clipped by 7 bases and J by 7 bases; unmatched bases: 12. Germline CDR1 is LNHDA and CDR2 is SQIVND (reference sequence). The CDR3 extends over 14 amino acids. CDR3 protein: CASTQGLEGRGYTF. For the CDR3, the DNA is TGTGCCAGTACACAGGGGCTAGAGGGTCGTGGCTACACCTTC.

The chain joins TRBV4-1 to TRBJ1-6; 8 bases align to TRBD1. CDR3 length equals 15 residues. Germline loops: CDR1 MGHRA, CDR2 YSYEKL. Germline trimming cut 4 bases from V and 5 bases from J; bases unmatched to any gene: 4. The CDR3 sequence is CASSPRTGNNSPLHF. The CDR3 DNA follows: TGCGCCAGCAGCCCTAGGACAGGGAATAATTCACCCCTCCACTTT.

The chain carries TRBV30 and TRBJ2-4; a weak D match, TRBD1 (6 bases). The J call is in doubt because the DNA end fits TRBJ2-7 better. The CDR3 is 14 amino acids. CDR1 and CDR2 from the germline V gene are GTSNPN and SVGIG (reference sequence). The CDR3 DNA is TGTGCCTGGAGCGAAAAGGGGGTAACCTACGAGCAGTACTTC. Translation gives CAWSEKGVTYEQYF.

Worth noting for this clone: Compared with germline, one end of the junction differs, possibly owing to a read error. This rearrangement joins TRBV27 to TRBJ2-7, with D maybe TRBD1 (6 bases). CDR3 length: 14 amino acids. In germline, CDR1 is MNHEY, CDR2 SMNVEV (reference sequence). The CDR3 loop is CASSPRTAIYEQCF. The CDR3 nucleotides are TGTGCCAGCAGTCCCCGGACAGCTATCTACGAGCAGTGCTTC.

The CDR3 is CASSLIGSRDGYTF. The CDR3, as DNA: TGTGCCAGCAGCTTAATCGGTTCGAGGGATGGCTACACCTTC. V usage is TRBV13 and J usage is TRBJ1-2; the D is unclear. Looked up from germline, CDR1 is PRHDT and CDR2 is FYEKMQ (reference sequence). V lost 2 bases to trimming and J lost 6 bases, with 13 bases between them. The CDR3 loop spans 14 amino acids.

Concerning this clone itself: Other nucleotide sequences in the sample specify the same CDR3. V usage is TRBV27 and J usage is TRBJ2-7; perhaps TRBD1 as D (5 bases). CDR1 MNHEY and CDR2 SMNVEV come from the germline V gene (reference sequence). The V end was cut by 2 bases, the J end by 3 bases, with 8 bases between. This CDR3 has 13 residues. CDR3 loop: CASSLRGSYEQYF. CDR3 nucleotide sequence: TGTGCCAGCAGTTTAAGGGGCAGCTACGAGCAGTACTTC.

The chain joins TRBV9 to TRBJ2-2, with 13 bases aligning to TRBD2. With V trimmed by 4 bases and J by 5 bases, 11 bases remained unmatched. Germline CDR1 reads SGDLS; CDR2 reads YYNGEE. This CDR3 is 18 amino acids long. The CDR3 DNA reads as TGTGCCAGCAGCTCTAGGACTAGCGGGAGCAGAGGGACCGGGGAGCTGTTTTTT. Its translation is CASSSRTSGSRGTGELFF.